This T cell receptor (beta chain) was identified in a study of T-cell reconstitution after alpha-beta-depleted transplantation in children. Whole-study results and caveats: About two months after transplant, alpha-beta T cells reportedly came from several hundred expanded graft clones. T-cell counts and diversity at one year post-transplant came mainly from newly produced T cells. For some patients, TCRbeta diversity was high at day 60 because of recipient T cells and thymic progenitors that survived.

Per germline, CDR1 LGHDT and CDR2 YNNKEL (reference sequence). This CDR3 is 15 amino acids long. Trimming at V came to 1 base and at J to 8 bases, leaving 8 bases not matched to a gene. Preparing the TCRbeta library involved the use of unique molecular identifiers. MiXCR, run by TCRdb on the PCR reads, gives a single entry per CDR3 protein. The table lists under 400,000 distinct CDR3 sequences, around 25% of them singletons. To note about this clonotype: The antigen remains unidentified.

This TCR came from a male patient aged 10 to 17 who had a stem cell transplant for acute lymphoblastic leukemia, so the T cells may come from the graft donor. V is TRBV3-1 and J is TRBJ2-1; 7 bases map to TRBD2. This material consisted of PBMCs, mostly from graft donor cells, taken 180 days after TCRalphabeta/CD19-depleted stem cell transplant. CDR3 protein: CASSQASGPQDEQFF. CDR3 sequence (DNA): TGTGCCAGCAGCCAAGCTAGCGGTCCCCAGGATGAGCAGTTCTTC.